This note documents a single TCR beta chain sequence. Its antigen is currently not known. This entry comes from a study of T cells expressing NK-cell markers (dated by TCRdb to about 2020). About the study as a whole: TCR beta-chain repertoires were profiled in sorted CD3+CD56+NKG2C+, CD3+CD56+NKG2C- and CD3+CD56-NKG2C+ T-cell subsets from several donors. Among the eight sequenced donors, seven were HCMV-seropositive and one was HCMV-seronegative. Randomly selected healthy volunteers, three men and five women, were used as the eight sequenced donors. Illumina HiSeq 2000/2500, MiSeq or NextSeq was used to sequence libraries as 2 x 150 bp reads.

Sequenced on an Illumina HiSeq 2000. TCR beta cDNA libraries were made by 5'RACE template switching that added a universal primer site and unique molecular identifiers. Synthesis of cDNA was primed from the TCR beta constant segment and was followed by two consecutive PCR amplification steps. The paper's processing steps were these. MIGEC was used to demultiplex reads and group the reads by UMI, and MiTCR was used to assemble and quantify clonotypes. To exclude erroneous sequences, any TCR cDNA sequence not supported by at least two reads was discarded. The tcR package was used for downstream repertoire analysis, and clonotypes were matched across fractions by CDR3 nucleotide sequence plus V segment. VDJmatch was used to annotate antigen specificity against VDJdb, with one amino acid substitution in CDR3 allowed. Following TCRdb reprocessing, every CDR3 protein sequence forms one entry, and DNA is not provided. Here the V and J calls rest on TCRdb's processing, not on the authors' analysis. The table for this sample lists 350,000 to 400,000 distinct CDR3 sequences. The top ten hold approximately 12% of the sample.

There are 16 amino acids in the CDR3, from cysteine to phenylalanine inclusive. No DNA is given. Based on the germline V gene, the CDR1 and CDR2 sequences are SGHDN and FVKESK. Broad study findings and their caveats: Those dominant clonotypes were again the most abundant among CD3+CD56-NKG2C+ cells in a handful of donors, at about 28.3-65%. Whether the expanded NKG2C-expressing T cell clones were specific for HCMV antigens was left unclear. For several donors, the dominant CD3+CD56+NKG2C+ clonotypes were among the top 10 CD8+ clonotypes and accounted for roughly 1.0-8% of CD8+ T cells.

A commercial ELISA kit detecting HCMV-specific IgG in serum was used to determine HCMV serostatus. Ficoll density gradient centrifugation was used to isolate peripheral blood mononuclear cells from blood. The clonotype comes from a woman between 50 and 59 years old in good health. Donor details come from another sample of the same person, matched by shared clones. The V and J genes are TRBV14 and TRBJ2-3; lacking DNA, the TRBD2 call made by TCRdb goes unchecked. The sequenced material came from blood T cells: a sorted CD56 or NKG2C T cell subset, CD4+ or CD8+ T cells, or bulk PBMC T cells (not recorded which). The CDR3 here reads CASSQRSGIYTDTQYF. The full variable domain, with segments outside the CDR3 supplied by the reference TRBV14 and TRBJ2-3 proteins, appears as EAGVTQFPSHSVIEKGQTVTLRCDPISGHDNLYWYRRVMGKEIKFLLHFVKESKQDESGMPNNRFLAERTGGTYSTLKVQPAELEDSGVYFCASSQRSGIYTDTQYFGPGTRLTVL.